The 10 T cell receptor beta chains presented below share a single source sample, sequenced in a study of blood T cells in healthy people across ages. The use of a sample-barcoded 5' primer and a J-beta primer mix characterized a second PCR of roughly 6 to 12 cycles. Using its own MiXCR run on the 5' RACE reads, TCRdb lists one record per CDR3 protein. The sample has approximately 1.5 million distinct CDR3 sequences; around 35% are singletons. The sequenced sample was blood. The source of these receptors is a woman aged 25 to 39 in good health.

This clonotype was seen only a few times. The DNA of the CDR3 is TGTGCCAGCAGCAACCTCCCCCGGGAACGGGAAGAGACCCAGTACTTC. The encoded protein is CASSNLPREREETQYF. The rearrangement uses TRBV21-1 and TRBJ2-5; the table names TRBD1, a call not compared with the DNA. TRBV21-1 constitutes a pseudogene. This CDR3 region has 16 residues.

The J gene is TRBJ2-7, the V gene TRBV19, with D hard to call. In germline, CDR1 is LNHDA, CDR2 SQIVND (reference sequence). The V end lost 3 bases, the J end lost 2 bases, and 11 bases lay between the germline ends. The CDR3 is made up of 14 amino acids. Here the CDR3 DNA reads TGTGCCAGTAGTATGTCACGGCTCACCTACGAGCAGTACTTC. Translating gives CASSMSRLTYEQYF.

This clonotype was observed a few times. This sequence joins TRBV12-3 or TRBV12-4 and TRBJ2-3, with D unclear. V was cut by 2 bases and J by 6 bases, with 12 bases left in between. This CDR3 is 14 amino acids long. This CDR3 reads CASSLLVGFDTQYF. Written as DNA, the CDR3 is TGTGCCAGCAGTTTATTGGTAGGATTCGATACGCAGTATTTT.

Notes on this clonotype: This may arise from a read error, as a much more abundant clone is one base away. The DNA for the CDR3 is TGTGCCAGCAGCCGAGCGAGTGGTGTGTTCTTC. As protein: CASSRASGVFF. The chain combines TRBV5-5 with TRBJ2-1; D unclear. The CDR3 has 11 residues. Germline V gene data show CDR1 as SGHKS and CDR2 as YYEKEE (reference sequence). V was clipped by 4 bases and J by 15 bases, with 14 bases between them.

The J gene is TRBJ2-7, the V gene TRBV7-9; D may correspond to TRBD1 or TRBD2 (5 bases each). The germline gives CDR1 SEHNR, CDR2 FQNEAQ (reference sequence). The V end lost 6 bases, the J end lost 1 base, and 13 bases lay between the germline ends. The CDR3 has 14 amino acids. The CDR3 protein is CASSHPGRSYEQYF. The CDR3 nucleotides are TGTGCCAGCAGTCATCCGGGACGGTCCTACGAGCAGTACTTC.

This clonotype has a single count. V usage is TRBV28 and J usage is TRBJ2-1, with TRBD2 matching over 10 bases. V lost 3 bases to trimming and J lost 5 bases; unmatched junction nucleotides: 10. The CDR3 totals 17 residues. Germline loops: CDR1 MDHEN, CDR2 SYDVKM. CDR3 sequence: CASSFSGAGGKNNEQFF. For the CDR3, the DNA is TGTGCCAGCAGTTTTTCAGGAGCGGGAGGGAAAAACAATGAGCAGTTCTTC.

This chain connects TRBV2 to TRBJ2-1, with 8 bases matching TRBD2. The trim removed 2 bases at V and 2 bases at J, leaving 2 bases unmatched. The germline CDR1 and CDR2 sequences are SNHLY and FYNNEI. The CDR3 is made up of 15 amino acids. The CDR3 region has the DNA TGTGCCAGCAGTGAAAGCGGGGGTCCCTACAATGAGCAGTTCTTC. It translates to CASSESGGPYNEQFF.

This clonotype was counted between two and nine times. The gene calls are TRBV5-1 and TRBJ2-7, with 13 bases identical to TRBD2. With 1 base clipped from V and 0 bases from J, the junction kept 7 bases outside the gene matches. Germline V gene data show CDR1 as SGHRS and CDR2 as YFSETQ. The CDR3 spans 18 residues. CDR3 sequence reads: CASSLYFRTSGSSYEQYF. The CDR3 nucleotides read TGCGCCAGCAGCTTGTACTTCAGGACTAGCGGGAGCTCCTACGAGCAGTACTTC.

The chain combines TRBV20-1 with TRBJ2-3, with a weak D call TRBD1 (6 bases). The CDR3 runs to 12 residues. The germline V gene encodes CDR1 DFQATT and CDR2 SNEGSKA (reference sequence). The CDR3 coding sequence is TGCAGACCGGGACAAAACACAGATACGCAGTATTTT. It encodes CRPGQNTDTQYF.

The table lists this clonotype with a few counts. The chain has TRBV4-1 and TRBJ2-3; a possible D gene is TRBD1 (6 bases). The CDR3 has 13 amino acids. V was pared by 6 bases and J by 6 bases, with 13 bases between. Germline V gene sequence: CDR1 MGHRA, CDR2 YSYEKL. The CDR3 nucleotides read TGCGCCAGCAGACCCAACAGGGCGGATACGCAGTATTTT. Amino acid sequence: CASRPNRADTQYF.